The sample holds one count of the clone carrying this T cell receptor (beta chain). Other DNA sequences in the same sample also yield this CDR3. TCRdb keeps only in-frame clones here, not all; method: immunoSEQ multiplex PCR. The sample records about 2,500,000 clones, roughly nine tenths being singletons. This record belongs to a study of shared clonotypes between healthy human individuals. Background on the study: Researchers assigned three CD4 naive, three CD4 memory, two CD8 naive and one CD8 memory plate to each donor.

With 0 bases removed from V and 1 base from J, the gap between germline ends came to 2 bases. This CDR3 is 13 amino acids long. Looked up from germline, CDR1 is SGHRS and CDR2 is YFSETQ. The source is a man aged 18 to 30 in good health. This chain links TRBV5-1 with TRBJ2-1, with D uncertain. The sequenced material came from naive CD4+ T cells sorted from blood. Subset defined: CD45RA+ positively selected. The CDR3 reads CASSLASYNEQFF. The CDR3 nucleotides are TGCGCCAGCAGCTTGGCGTCCTACAATGAGCAGTTCTTC.